The 28 T cell receptor beta chains listed next were all sequenced from one sample in a study of T cells after yellow fever vaccination. One entry per CDR3 protein results from TCRdb running MiXCR on the 5' RACE reads. The table lists some 97,000 distinct CDR3 sequences, roughly 6% of them singletons. This material consisted of CD8+ T cells sorted from PBMCs, taken 10 days after the yellow fever booster vaccination. These receptors were collected from a man younger than 35 who received the YFV17D yellow fever vaccine.

At least ten counts were recorded for this clonotype. The chain uses TRBV13 and TRBJ2-5, with 9 bases matching TRBD1. Trimming at V came to 6 bases and at J to 4 bases, leaving 18 bases not matched to a gene. This CDR3 contains 18 residues. From germline, CDR1 is PRHDT and CDR2 FYEKMQ (reference sequence). CDR3 sequence: CASSRGTGSPPQVETQYF. The CDR3 DNA reads TGTGCCAGCAGTCGGGGGACAGGGTCTCCGCCCCAAGTAGAGACCCAGTACTTC.

This clonotype was observed many times. The genes are TRBV27 and TRBJ2-3, with D unclear. The CDR3 has 12 residues. Germline assignment: CDR1 MNHEY and CDR2 SMNVEV (reference sequence). The V and J ends lost 7 bases and 5 bases respectively, with 10 bases between them. The CDR3 here is CASISRVDTQYF. The DNA for the CDR3 is TGTGCCAGCATCTCAAGGGTAGATACGCAGTATTTT.

The chain links TRBV6-2 or TRBV6-3 to TRBJ2-7, with a weak D call TRBD2 (5 bases). CDR3 length: 15 amino acids. Per the germline V gene, CDR1 is MNHEY and CDR2 is SVGEGT. V lost 2 bases and J lost 1, with 12 bases in between. The CDR3 coding sequence is TGTGCCAGCAGTTACCCCCCCGGGGAATCCTACGAGCAGTACGTC. Encoded protein: CASSYPPGESYEQYV.

V gene TRBV7-2 combines with J gene TRBJ2-1; tentatively, D is TRBD2 (5 bases). The CDR3 runs 12 residues. The V end was cut by 8 bases, the J end by 9 bases, with 14 bases between. Germline assignment: CDR1 SGHTA and CDR2 FQGNSA. The CDR3 region has the DNA TGTGCCAGCTCCGTACGGGGTGCTGAGCAGTTCTTC. Its translation: CASSVRGAEQFF.

This clonotype has only a few counts. V gene TRBV4-1 combines with J gene TRBJ2-5; possibly TRBD2 for D (6 bases). The V and J ends lost 3 bases and 4 bases respectively, with 18 bases between them. The CDR3 totals 16 residues. Germline values: CDR1 MGHRA, CDR2 YSYEKL. Here the CDR3 reads CASSQFRDLGGETQYF. In nucleotides, the CDR3 is TGCGCCAGCAGCCAGTTCCGGGACCTCGGGGGAGAGACCCAGTACTTC.

This clonotype was seen many times. This chain uses TRBV12-5 with TRBJ2-5; TRBD1 matches at 7 bases. Losses at the gene ends were 2 bases for V and 5 bases for J; bases not matched to a gene: 8. CDR1 and CDR2 (germline): LGHNT, FRNRAP. The CDR3 consists of 15 residues. This CDR3 is CASGLPQGLEETQYF. In nucleotides, the CDR3 is TGTGCTAGTGGTTTGCCACAGGGGTTAGAGGAGACCCAGTACTTC.

This clonotype was seen ten or more times. The chain is built from TRBV5-1 and TRBJ2-7; 9 positions match TRBD1. Germline loops: CDR1 SGHRS, CDR2 YFSETQ. V lost 2 bases, J lost 0 bases, and 3 bases stayed unmatched. The CDR3 loop spans 15 amino acids. The CDR3 loop reads CASSLRDRASYEQYV. The CDR3 nucleotides are TGCGCCAGCAGCTTAAGGGACAGGGCCTCCTACGAGCAGTACGTC.

The rearrangement uses TRBV10-3 and TRBJ2-7; D is unclear. V lost 10 bases and J 2 bases, leaving 18 bases between the germline ends. Germline CDR1 reads ENHRY; CDR2 reads SYGVKD. This CDR3 has 14 residues. The CDR3 is CATASTADTYEQYF. The CDR3 coding sequence is TGTGCCACCGCGTCAACCGCGGATACCTACGAGCAGTACTTC.

This clonotype came up many times. This chain connects TRBV6-5 to TRBJ2-6; weak D call: TRBD2 (6 bases). V lost 8 bases and J lost 0, with 14 bases in between. The CDR3 loop spans 16 amino acids. Germline V lookup: CDR1 MNHEY, CDR2 SVGAGI. CDR3 loop: CASHTGGVSGANVLTF. The DNA of the CDR3 is TGTGCCAGCCATACCGGCGGGGTCTCTGGGGCCAACGTCCTGACTTTC.

V gene TRBV5-1 combines with J gene TRBJ2-5; 8 bases align to TRBD2. From germline, CDR1 is SGHRS and CDR2 YFSETQ. V shed 0 bases, J shed 0 bases, and the junction held 7 bases outside the gene matches. This CDR3 is 17 amino acids long. The CDR3 coding sequence is TGCGCCAGCAGCTTGGTACCCAGCGGGGGAAACCAAGAGACCCAGTACTTC. Amino acid sequence: CASSLVPSGGNQETQYF.

J is TRBJ2-1 and V is TRBV29-1; D gene unclear. V lost 5 bases, J lost 0 bases, and 8 bases lay in between. Germline lookup yields CDR1 SQVTM and CDR2 ANQGSEA. There are 13 residues in the CDR3. CDR3 protein: CSVRYSSYNEQFF. In DNA, the CDR3 is TGCAGCGTTCGTTACTCCTCCTACAATGAGCAGTTCTTC.

The rearrangement uses TRBV5-1 and TRBJ1-4; D call uncertain. The V gene's germline CDR1 is SGHRS and CDR2 YFSETQ. CDR3 size: 12 residues. The ends were cut back, 4 bases at V and 7 bases at J, with 8 bases in the middle. CDR3 in DNA: TGCGCCAGCAGCGATCTAGGTGAAAAACTGTTTTTT. Translated: CASSDLGEKLFF.

This clonotype was seen at least ten times. This rearrangement joins TRBV7-8 to TRBJ2-5; D might be TRBD1 (5 bases). Deletions cut 3 bases from V and 3 bases from J, with 11 bases between. The CDR3 extends over 14 amino acids. Germline CDR1 is SGHVS and CDR2 is FQNEAQ. The CDR3 nucleotides are TGTGCCAGCAGCTTCAGGGATCTAGAAGAGACCCAGTACTTC. It codes for CASSFRDLEETQYF. Complete variable domain (other parts from reference TRBV7-8 and TRBJ2-5): GAGVSQSPRYKVAKRGQDVALRCDPISGHVSLFWYQQALGQGPEFLTYFQNEAQLDKSGLPSDRFFAERPEGSVSTLKIQRTQQEDSAVYLCASSFRDLEETQYFGPGTRLLVL.

The chain uses TRBV25-1 and TRBJ1-2, with 7 bases lining up with TRBD1. J gave up 3 bases and V 8 bases, and 12 bases lay outside the gene matches. The CDR3 is 15 residues long. Germline-derived CDR1 and CDR2 are MGHDK and SYGVNS. CDR3 in DNA: TGTGCCAGCTACGGCCTGACAGGGCGAGACTATGGCTACACCTTC. This translates into CASYGLTGRDYGYTF.

V gene TRBV27 combines with J gene TRBJ2-7; the D gene is possibly TRBD1 (6 bases). From germline, CDR1 is MNHEY and CDR2 SMNVEV (reference sequence). This CDR3 contains 15 residues. V lost 5 bases to trimming and J lost 5 bases, with 19 bases between them. Here the CDR3 DNA reads TGTGCCAGCAGTCTGACACAGGGCTACTGGGACGAGCAGTACTTC. Translating it yields CASSLTQGYWDEQYF.

This clonotype came up a few times. This chain uses TRBV30 with TRBJ1-1, with D hard to call. Germline V gene data show CDR1 as GTSNPN and CDR2 as SVGIG (reference sequence). Trimming shortened V by 2 bases and J by 2 bases, and 15 bases separated the two germline ends. The CDR3 covers 15 residues. CDR3 DNA: TGTGCCTGGAGTCCCCCTCTCGACCGAAACACTGAAGCTTTCTTT. It yields the protein CAWSPPLDRNTEAFF. The whole variable domain, filled in from reference TRBV30 and TRBJ1-1, reads SQTIHQWPATLVQPVGSPLSLECTVEGTSNPNLYWYRQAAGRGLQLLFYSVGIGQISSEVPQNLSASRPQDRQFILSSKKLLLSDSGFYLCAWSPPLDRNTEAFFGQGTRLTVV.

This clonotype was found many times. The chain recombines TRBV19 with TRBJ2-7; D is undetermined. Germline CDR1 is LNHDA and CDR2 is SQIVND (reference sequence). V lost 0 bases and J lost 3, with 15 bases in between. This CDR3 contains 16 residues. CDR3 in DNA: TGTGCCAGTAGTATAGATTTGGGTTCCCCCATCTACGAGCAGTACTTC. Its protein product is CASSIDLGSPIYEQYF.

The rearrangement links TRBV4-3 to TRBJ2-7, with D possibly TRBD1 on 6 matching bases. The CDR3 contains 15 residues. The germline V and J ends were trimmed by 2 bases and 3 bases, with 14 bases remaining between them. Per the germline V gene, CDR1 is LGHNA and CDR2 is YSLEER. The CDR3 bases are TGCGCCAGCAGCCAAAACAGGGCCATTGTCTACGAGCAGTACTTC. Residues: CASSQNRAIVYEQYF.

This clonotype was seen at least ten times. The rearrangement uses TRBV12-3 or TRBV12-4 and TRBJ1-1; D ambiguous. This CDR3 contains 14 residues. V lost 6 bases and J 2 bases, leaving 13 bases between the germline ends. The CDR3 nucleotides read TGTGCCAGCAGCTCCGCTACAGATAACACTGAAGCTTTCTTT. Translation: CASSSATDNTEAFF.

This chain uses TRBV20-1 with TRBJ1-1, with 9 positions matching TRBD1. The germline V gene has CDR1 DFQATT and CDR2 SNEGSKA (reference sequence). This CDR3 is built from 14 residues. V shed 0 bases and J 6 bases; nucleotides not matched to a gene: 5. The chain's CDR3 is CSARDPDRGAEAFF. The CDR3 DNA reads as TGCAGTGCTAGAGATCCGGACAGGGGCGCTGAAGCTTTCTTT.

Ten or more counts support this clonotype. The chain couples TRBV29-1 to TRBJ2-7; 9 bases align to TRBD1. The germline V gene encodes CDR1 SQVTM and CDR2 ANQGSEA. After removal of 6 bases from V and 0 bases from J, the junction contained 9 bases not matched to a gene. This CDR3 has 15 amino acids. The DNA of the CDR3 is TGCAGCGTGGATTCCGGGACAGGGAGCTCCTACGAGCAGTACTTC. It encodes CSVDSGTGSSYEQYF.

The chain recombines TRBV14 with TRBJ1-6, with D possibly matching TRBD1 (6 bases). The germline gives CDR1 SGHDN, CDR2 FVKESK. V lost 3 bases and J 1 base, leaving 10 bases between the germline ends. There are 16 residues in the CDR3. CDR3 sequence: CASSQAGASYNSPLHF. The CDR3 nucleotides read TGTGCCAGCAGCCAGGCAGGGGCATCCTATAATTCACCCCTCCACTTT. Filled out from reference TRBV14 and TRBJ1-6, the complete variable domain reads EAGVTQFPSHSVIEKGQTVTLRCDPISGHDNLYWYRRVMGKEIKFLLHFVKESKQDESGMPNNRFLAERTGGTYSTLKVQPAELEDSGVYFCASSQAGASYNSPLHFGNGTRLTVT.

J is TRBJ2-1 and V is TRBV27; 11 positions agree with TRBD2. The germline CDR1 and CDR2 sequences are MNHEY and SMNVEV (reference sequence). The CDR3 runs to 17 residues. V lost 4 bases and J lost 5; bases outside the gene matches: 10. CDR3 nucleotide sequence: TGTGCCAGCAGTTCCCTCCAACTAGCGGGGGCGGACAATGAGCAGTTCTTC. Translation gives CASSSLQLAGADNEQFF.

This clonotype occurred a few times. This chain links TRBV4-3 with TRBJ2-7; D tentatively reads TRBD1 or TRBD2 (7 bases each). Germline assignment: CDR1 LGHNA and CDR2 YSLEER. The CDR3 length is 13 residues. Trimming cost V 8 bases and J 2 bases, with 13 bases left between them. The CDR3 sequence: CASASGTAYEQYF. The CDR3 DNA reads as TGCGCCAGCGCCAGCGGGACAGCCTACGAGCAGTACTTC.

This chain connects TRBV20-1 to TRBJ2-7; D unclear. Germline lookup yields CDR1 DFQATT and CDR2 SNEGSKA (reference sequence). This CDR3 is built from 15 residues. The V gene lost 0 bases and the J gene lost 1 base, with 13 bases spanning the gap. The CDR3 here is CSARDQERVSYEQYF. CDR3 coding DNA: TGCAGTGCTAGAGATCAAGAAAGGGTATCCTACGAGCAGTACTTC.

V is TRBV11-2 and J is TRBJ1-4, with D maybe TRBD1 (5 bases). V lost 5 bases to trimming and J lost 5 bases, with 9 bases between them. Germline CDR1 is SGHAT and CDR2 is FQNNGV. This CDR3 is 13 amino acids long. CDR3 bases: TGTGCCAGCAGCCTCGGGGGGAATGAAAAACTGTTTTTT. This translates into CASSLGGNEKLFF. Filled out from reference TRBV11-2 and TRBJ1-4, the complete variable domain reads EAGVAQSPRYKIIEKRQSVAFWCNPISGHATLYWYQQILGQGPKLLIQFQNNGVVDDSQLPKDRFSAERLKGVDSTLKIQPAKLEDSAVYLCASSLGGNEKLFFGSGTQLSVL.

This clonotype showed up just a few times. The chain combines TRBV15 with TRBJ1-1; D is unclear. Germline values: CDR1 LNHNV, CDR2 YYDKDF (reference sequence). V lost 0 bases to trimming and J lost 1 base, with 6 bases between them. The CDR3 length is 14 residues. The CDR3 loop is CATSRDLGNTEAFF. CDR3 in DNA: TGTGCCACCAGCAGAGATCTGGGGAACACTGAAGCTTTCTTT.

The genes are TRBV5-4 and TRBJ1-2; D is unclear. Trimming cost V 1 base and J 3 bases, with 7 bases left between them. Germline CDR1 is SGHNT and CDR2 is YYREEE (reference sequence). This CDR3 comprises 13 residues. CDR3 bases: TGTGCCAGCAGCTTGTGGGATGACTATGGCTACACCTTC. This encodes CASSLWDDYGYTF. Using reference TRBV5-4 and TRBJ1-2 for the parts outside the CDR3, the full variable domain is ETGVTQSPTHLIKTRGQQVTLRCSSQSGHNTVSWYQQALGQGPQFIFQYYREEENGRGNFPPRFSGLQFPNYSSELNVNALELDDSALYLCASSLWDDYGYTFGSGTRLTVV.